This T cell receptor (beta chain) was sequenced for a study of shared clonotypes between healthy human individuals. V was cut by 1 base and J by 2 bases, with 10 bases left in between. This CDR3 has 15 amino acids. Germline V gene lookup returns CDR1 SGHTA and CDR2 FQGNSA. Execution of the assay was at deep level. Produced via immunoSEQ multiplex PCR; TCRdb's table is partial and in-frame only. The profile shows a few million clones, roughly 93% of them singletons. Remarks on this clone: Its antigen remains unknown.

Study outcomes and limitations: As a rule, naive subsets had a larger estimated richness than memory subsets.

Sample: naive CD4+ T cells from PBMCs. Subset specified: CD45RA+ positively selected. The rearrangement uses TRBV7-2 and TRBJ2-3; TRBD2 might be the D (6 bases). The sequence was collected from a young man in good health. Some clones in this sample may be carry-over from other donors' samples. The CDR3 coding sequence is TGTGCCAGCAGCTTAGTTTCGGGAGCCACAGATACGCAGTATTTT. The encoded protein is CASSLVSGATDTQYF.